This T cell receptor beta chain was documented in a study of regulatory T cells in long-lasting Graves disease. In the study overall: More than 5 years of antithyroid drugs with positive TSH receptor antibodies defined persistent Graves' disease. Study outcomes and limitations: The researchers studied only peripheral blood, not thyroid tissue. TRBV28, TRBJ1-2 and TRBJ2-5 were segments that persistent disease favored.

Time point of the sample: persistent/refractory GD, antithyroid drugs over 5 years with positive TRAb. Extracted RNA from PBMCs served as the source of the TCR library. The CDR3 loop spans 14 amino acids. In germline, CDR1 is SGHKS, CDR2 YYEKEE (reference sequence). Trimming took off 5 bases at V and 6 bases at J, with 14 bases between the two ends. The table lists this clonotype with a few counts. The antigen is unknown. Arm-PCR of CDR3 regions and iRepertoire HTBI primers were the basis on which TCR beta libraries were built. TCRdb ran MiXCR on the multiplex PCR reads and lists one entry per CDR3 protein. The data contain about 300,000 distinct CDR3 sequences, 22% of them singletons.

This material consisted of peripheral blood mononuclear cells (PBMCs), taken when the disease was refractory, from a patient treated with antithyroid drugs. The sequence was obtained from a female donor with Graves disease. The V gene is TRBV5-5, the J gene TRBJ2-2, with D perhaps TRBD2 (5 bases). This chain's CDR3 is CASSIAIGAGELFF. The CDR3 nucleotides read TGTGCCAGCAGTATAGCGATCGGTGCCGGGGAGCTGTTTTTT.